These 24 T cell receptor beta chains originate from one sample sequenced in a study of cytomegalovirus exposure and HLA in healthy donors. The study ran its PCR with 60 Vbeta and 13 Jbeta primers. Assay used: immunoSEQ multiplex PCR; TCRdb lists only in-frame clones, some missing. Of about 160,000 clones listed, 75% to 80% were seen once; the top ten hold just under 1%. The material sequenced was PBMCs. The receptor set was obtained from a woman in her fifties or sixties in good health and CMV-seropositive.

This clone appeared a single time. This chain uses TRBV7-2 with TRBJ1-5; D perhaps matches TRBD1 (5 bases). Trimming removed 2 bases from V and 0 bases from J, with 14 bases in between. The CDR3 is made up of 17 amino acids. Per germline, CDR1 SGHTA and CDR2 FQGNSA. CDR3 in DNA: TGTGCCAGCAGCTTATTGCCAGGGCAATATAGCAATCAGCCCCAGCATTTT. It codes for CASSLLPGQYSNQPQHF.

This clone came up once. V and J are TRBV27 and TRBJ1-2; tentatively, D is TRBD1 (5 bases). V lost 4 bases and J 1 base, leaving 10 bases between the germline ends. Germline V CDR1 and CDR2: MNHEY, SMNVEV (reference sequence). This CDR3 is built from 14 residues. The CDR3 spells CASSSKQGNYGYTF. The CDR3 nucleotides read TGTGCCAGCAGTTCCAAGCAGGGTAACTATGGCTACACCTTC.

This chain joins TRBV2 and TRBJ1-4; the D gene is possibly TRBD1 (5 bases). CDR1 is SNHLY and CDR2 is FYNNEI in the germline V gene. The CDR3 extends over 14 amino acids. The ends were cut back, 4 bases at V and 7 bases at J, with 13 bases in the middle. This CDR3 is CASSGQLLGEKLFF. CDR3 DNA: TGTGCCAGCAGTGGACAGCTTTTGGGTGAAAAACTGTTTTTT.

This clone occurred once. V usage is TRBV6-6 and J usage is TRBJ2-7; TRBD2 aligns across 9 bases. With V trimmed by 6 bases and J by 1 base, 7 bases remained unmatched. The CDR3 is 15 amino acids. Per the germline V gene, CDR1 is MNHNY and CDR2 is SVGAGI (reference sequence). The CDR3 loop reads CASRPGTSLSYEQYF. CDR3 coding DNA: TGTGCCAGCAGACCTGGGACTAGCCTATCCTACGAGCAGTACTTC.

The chain carries TRBV10-1 and TRBJ1-1; tentatively, D is TRBD1 (5 bases). V lost 5 bases, J lost 1 base, and 8 bases lay in between. Per germline, CDR1 WNHNN and CDR2 SYGVQD (reference sequence). The CDR3 is 13 residues long. DNA for the CDR3: TGCGCCAGCAGTTTAACAGGGAACACTGAAGCTTTCTTT. It codes for CASSLTGNTEAFF.

This chain uses TRBV2 with TRBJ2-7; 11 bases line up with TRBD2. The CDR3 extends over 15 amino acids. Germline V gene lookup returns CDR1 SNHLY and CDR2 FYNNEI. J gave up 6 bases and V 2 bases, and 6 bases lay outside the gene matches. The chain's CDR3 is CASSELLAGGGEQYF. The CDR3 nucleotides read TGTGCCAGCAGTGAACTCCTAGCGGGGGGCGGCGAGCAGTACTTC.

The CDR3 spells CASSSLLADATDTQYF. CDR3 nucleotides: TGTGCCAGCAGCTCCTTACTAGCGGATGCCACAGATACGCAGTATTTT. The rearrangement joins TRBV7-2 to TRBJ2-3; TRBD2 agrees at 8 bases. The CDR3 is 16 residues long. Germline CDR1 is SGHTA and CDR2 is FQGNSA. Losses at the gene ends were 4 bases for V and 2 bases for J; bases not matched to a gene: 8. The complete variable domain, with remaining parts taken from reference TRBV7-2 and TRBJ2-3, reads GAGVSQSPSNKVTEKGKDVELRCDPISGHTALYWYRQSLGQGLEFLIYFQGNSAPDKSGLPSDRFSAERTGGSVSTLTIQRTQQEDSAVYLCASSSLLADATDTQYFGPGTRLTVL.

The J gene is TRBJ2-1, the V gene TRBV9; TRBD2 might be the D (6 bases). The V gene's germline CDR1 is SGDLS and CDR2 YYNGEE. This CDR3 region has 17 residues. Trimming stripped 1 base from V and 3 bases from J, with 17 bases between. CDR3 bases: TGTGCCAGCAGCGTAAGCCTAGCGCCTTCGGGCTACAATGAGCAGTTCTTC. It encodes CASSVSLAPSGYNEQFF.

The chain is built from TRBV5-6 and TRBJ2-7; TRBD2 agrees at 9 bases. With V trimmed by 5 bases and J by 7 bases, 16 bases remained unmatched. The CDR3 runs to 16 residues. Germline V gene lookup returns CDR1 SGHDT and CDR2 YYEEEE. CDR3 in amino acids: CASRPNPSGGSGEQYF. CDR3 DNA: TGTGCCAGCAGGCCTAACCCGAGCGGGGGGTCTGGGGAGCAGTACTTC.

The rearrangement uses TRBV7-2 and TRBJ2-3; 14 bases map to TRBD2. J gave up 6 bases and V 3 bases, and 5 bases lay outside the gene matches. The CDR3 is 16 residues long. Germline assignment: CDR1 SGHTA and CDR2 FQGNSA. The CDR3 DNA reads as TGTGCCAGCAGCTTGACTAGCGGGGGGGCCACGGATACGCAGTATTTT. Protein sequence: CASSLTSGGATDTQYF.

The genes are TRBV28 and TRBJ2-7, with D possibly matching TRBD2 (5 bases). Germline loops: CDR1 MDHEN, CDR2 SYDVKM. The CDR3 contains 14 residues. V lost 5 bases to trimming and J lost 7 bases, with 18 bases between them. The CDR3 region has the DNA TGTGCCAGCAGTCACTCATTCGTCCCGGGGGAGCAGTACTTC. Protein: CASSHSFVPGEQYF.

V and J are TRBV7-3 and TRBJ2-5, with 9 bases identical to TRBD1. Germline V lookup: CDR1 SGHTA, CDR2 FQGTGA. V dropped 5 bases and J dropped 2; count of bases not matched to a gene: 9. The CDR3 spans 16 residues. In DNA, the CDR3 is TGTGCCAGCAGCCCCGCTCCGACAGGGGGTCAAGAGACCCAGTACTTC. It is translated as CASSPAPTGGQETQYF.

The rearrangement joins TRBV2 to TRBJ2-7, with D perhaps TRBD2 (6 bases). The CDR3 runs to 12 residues. The ends were cut back, 8 bases at V and 5 bases at J, with 13 bases in the middle. Looked up from germline, CDR1 is SNHLY and CDR2 is FYNNEI. CDR3 in amino acids: CASHPGVHEQYF. The CDR3 DNA is TGTGCCAGCCATCCGGGGGTCCACGAGCAGTACTTC.

This clone appeared a few times. The rearrangement links TRBV27 to TRBJ1-1; TRBD1 matches at 7 bases. Looked up from germline, CDR1 is MNHEY and CDR2 is SMNVEV (reference sequence). The CDR3 totals 14 residues. J gave up 1 base and V 6 bases, and 5 bases lay outside the gene matches. CDR3 sequence reads: CASRPDRQNTEAFF. The CDR3 bases are TGTGCCAGCAGACCGGACAGGCAGAACACTGAAGCTTTCTTT.

Concerning this clone: A read error may account for a junction end that differs from germline. This chain joins TRBV7-9 and TRBJ1-6; D gene unclear. The CDR3 sequence is 13 residues long. Per germline, CDR1 SEHNR and CDR2 FQNEAQ (reference sequence). The CDR3 protein is CSSSFIGDSPLHF. The CDR3 coding sequence is TGTTCCAGCAGCTTCATCGGTGATTCACCCCTCCACTTT.

The J gene is TRBJ2-2, the V gene TRBV7-2; weak D call: TRBD1 (7 bases). The CDR3 has 16 residues. The V end lost 2 bases, the J end lost 4 bases, and 14 bases lay between the germline ends. The germline CDR1 and CDR2 sequences are SGHTA and FQGNSA. CDR3 amino acids: CASSLWRGQVTGELFF. In nucleotides, the CDR3 is TGTGCCAGCAGCTTATGGAGGGGGCAGGTCACCGGGGAGCTGTTTTTT.

V gene TRBV5-1 combines with J gene TRBJ2-5; D is unresolved. V lost 1 base to trimming and J lost 2 bases, with 6 bases between them. This CDR3 is 13 amino acids long. The germline V gene encodes CDR1 SGHRS and CDR2 YFSETQ. The CDR3 DNA sequence: TGCGCCAGCAGCTTGAGGAGACAAGAGACCCAGTACTTC. Residues: CASSLRRQETQYF.

DNA of the CDR3: TGCGCCAGCAGTCTCGGGGGGGCGGCCGAGCAGTACTTC. This sequence encodes CASSLGGAAEQYF. The chain is built from TRBV5-1 and TRBJ2-7, with 8 bases aligning to TRBD2. Per the germline V gene, CDR1 is SGHRS and CDR2 is YFSETQ. The CDR3 sequence is 13 residues long. V shed 5 bases, J shed 6 bases, and the junction held 7 bases outside the gene matches.

This clone was counted a single time. The chain joins TRBV6-1 to TRBJ2-1; D is ambiguous. The V gene's germline CDR1 is MNHNS and CDR2 SASEGT. The CDR3 totals 15 residues. The germline V and J ends were trimmed by 2 bases and 2 bases, with 10 bases remaining between them. CDR3 nucleotide sequence: TGTGCCAGCAGTGAACCATCCCGAGCCTACAATGAGCAGTTCTTC. It encodes CASSEPSRAYNEQFF.

V and J are TRBV5-6 and TRBJ1-2, with D unclear. Germline CDR1 is SGHDT and CDR2 is YYEEEE. Trimming cost V 4 bases and J 7 bases, with 14 bases left between them. CDR3 size: 13 residues. The CDR3 nucleotides are TGTGCCAGCAGCCCACGGCGGGCCGGTGGCTACACCTTC. Translated: CASSPRRAGGYTF.

The gene calls are TRBV6-5 and TRBJ1-5; maybe TRBD1 (6 bases). The germline CDR1 and CDR2 sequences are MNHEY and SVGAGI. With 6 bases removed from V and 0 bases from J, the gap between germline ends came to 12 bases. The length of the CDR3 is 15 residues. The CDR3 nucleotides read TGTGCCAGCAGGCGAGGGACACTTAGCAATCAGCCCCAGCATTTT. This encodes CASRRGTLSNQPQHF.

This clone was found once. The chain is built from TRBV20-1 and TRBJ2-1; 9 bases map to TRBD2. CDR3 size: 11 residues. Per germline, CDR1 DFQATT and CDR2 SNEGSKA (reference sequence). Trimming cost V 3 bases and J 10 bases; bases outside gene matches: 1. The chain's CDR3 is CSASGTSEQFF. In nucleotides, the CDR3 is TGCAGTGCTAGCGGGACTAGCGAGCAGTTCTTC.

In this sample, this clone turned up a few times. This chain links TRBV5-6 with TRBJ1-4; possibly TRBD1 for D (6 bases). The CDR3 has 13 residues. Germline V gene sequence: CDR1 SGHDT, CDR2 YYEEEE. V lost 7 bases to trimming and J lost 6 bases, with 13 bases between them. CDR3 protein: CASGRDTDEKLFF. The CDR3 region has the DNA TGTGCCAGCGGCCGGGACACTGATGAAAAACTGTTTTTT. Complete variable domain (other parts from reference TRBV5-6 and TRBJ1-4): DAGVTQSPTHLIKTRGQQVTLRCSPKSGHDTVSWYQQALGQGPQFIFQYYEEEERQRGNFPDRFSGHQFPNYSSELNVNALLLGDSALYLCASGRDTDEKLFFGSGTQLSVL.

The CDR3 coding sequence is TGTGCCACCAGCAGCGGGGGGCCCGATTTGGGAGAGACCCAGTACTTC. As protein: CATSSGGPDLGETQYF. V usage is TRBV15 and J usage is TRBJ2-5, with D possibly being TRBD2 (7 bases). The CDR3 is made up of 16 amino acids. The V end was cut by 3 bases, the J end by 4 bases, with 18 bases between. Germline V lookup: CDR1 LNHNV, CDR2 YYDKDF (reference sequence).